This T cell receptor beta chain originates from a study of cytomegalovirus exposure and HLA in healthy donors. Details on this clone: Its target is unknown.

Whole-study findings and limits: TCR sequences were mostly rare, though some public TCRs occurred in many donors. Within an earlier analysis, most TCR beta V segments proved productive either about 87% or about 30% of the time.

PCR amplification relied on 60 Vbeta primers (plus 13 Jbeta primers). Clones were sequenced by immunoSEQ multiplex PCR, and TCRdb holds only the in-frame ones, with some missing. Counted here are some 130,000 clones, roughly 80% occurring once; the ten biggest clones make up roughly 1.2%. The receptor's source is a boy aged 10-17 years in good health and CMV-seronegative. Source material: PBMCs.

As DNA, the CDR3 is TGTGCCAGCAGCTGGAGACAGATCTCTGGAAACACCATATATTTT. As protein: CASSWRQISGNTIYF. The chain is built from TRBV5-6 and TRBJ1-3, with D possibly matching TRBD1 (5 bases). Germline-derived CDR1 and CDR2 are SGHDT and YYEEEE. The CDR3 contains 15 residues. The V and J ends lost 3 bases and 0 bases respectively, with 10 bases between them.